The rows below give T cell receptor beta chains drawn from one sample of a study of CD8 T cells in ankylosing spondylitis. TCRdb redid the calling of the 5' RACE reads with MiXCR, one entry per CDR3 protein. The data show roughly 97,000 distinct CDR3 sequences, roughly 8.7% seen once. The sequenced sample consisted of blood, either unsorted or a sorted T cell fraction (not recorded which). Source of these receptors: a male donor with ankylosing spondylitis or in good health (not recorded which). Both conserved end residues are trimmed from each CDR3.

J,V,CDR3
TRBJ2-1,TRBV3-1,ASSRTGLAAYNEQF
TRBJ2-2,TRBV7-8,ASSLVQAATGELF
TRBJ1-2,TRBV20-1,SARDHLGRDYARGYT
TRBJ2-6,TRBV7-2,ASSLRTGLSGANVLT
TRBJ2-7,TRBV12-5,ASGLPGLGQY
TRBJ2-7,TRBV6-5,ASSYSRGTGGDEQY
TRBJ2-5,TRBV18,ASSPGQKETQY
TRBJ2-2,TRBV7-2,ASRPRDDYTGELF
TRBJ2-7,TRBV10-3,AISERLSYEQY
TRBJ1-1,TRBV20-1,SAHRTGPTEAF
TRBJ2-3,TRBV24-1,ATRSTGADTQY
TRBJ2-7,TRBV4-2,ASSQSREDEQY
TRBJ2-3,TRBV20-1,SARGGTSGMQY
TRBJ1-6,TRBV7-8,ASSRGGDSPLH
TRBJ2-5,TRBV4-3,ASSQVTRGLETQY
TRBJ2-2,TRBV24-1,ATSDRTGDTGELF
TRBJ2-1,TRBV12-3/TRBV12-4,ASSSVAGGYNEQF
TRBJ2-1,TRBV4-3,ASSQGRQSSYNEQF
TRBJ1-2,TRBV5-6,ASSNGQGRNYGYT
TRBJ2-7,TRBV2,ASNSVWYGEQY
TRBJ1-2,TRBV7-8,ASSSGLSNYGYT
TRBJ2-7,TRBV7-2,ASSSNRGPYEQY
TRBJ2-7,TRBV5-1,ASSPTGTSSYEQY
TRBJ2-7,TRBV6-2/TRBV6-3,ASSYSRRKGDYEQY
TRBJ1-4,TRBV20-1,SVPSMSDEKLF
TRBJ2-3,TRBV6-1,ASSLAASTDTQY
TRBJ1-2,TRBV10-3,AISENRGGHT
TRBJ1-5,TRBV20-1,SAALTNSNQPQH
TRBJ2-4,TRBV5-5,ASSSFQAGLAKNIQY
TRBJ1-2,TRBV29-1,SVEYTYRGYT
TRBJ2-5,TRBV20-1,SASDFQETQY
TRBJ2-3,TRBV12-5,ASGWTGGTDTQY
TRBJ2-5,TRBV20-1,SATDSGSLQETQY
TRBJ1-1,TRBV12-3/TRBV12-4,ASRQVPVRNTEAF
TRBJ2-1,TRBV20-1,SAGRPYLHGQF
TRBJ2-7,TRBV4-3,ASSPFRAYEQY
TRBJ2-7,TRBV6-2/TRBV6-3,ASSPSGGKVYEQY
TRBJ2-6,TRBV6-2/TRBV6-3,ASSRLSSGANVLT
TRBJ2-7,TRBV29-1,SVVGEYPYEQY
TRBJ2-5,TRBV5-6,ASSYRETQY
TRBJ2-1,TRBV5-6,ASSSDQGAEQF
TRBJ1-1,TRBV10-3,AIRTSGNTEAF